Reported below is one T cell receptor (beta chain). Its antigen is still unknown. The data belong to a study of blood T cells in healthy people across ages. Study-level findings and limits: Older individuals had lower TCR beta diversity per million T cells (the decline was roughly linear).

The use of a sample-barcoded 5' primer and a J-beta primer mix characterized a second PCR of about 7 to 12 cycles. TCRdb ran MiXCR on the 5' RACE reads and lists one entry per CDR3 protein. The sample lists hundreds of thousands of distinct CDR3 sequences, 45% to 65% occurring once. The J segment lost 0 bases and the V segment lost 0 bases, leaving 4 bases of the junction unmatched. Germline V gene lookup returns CDR1 SGHRS and CDR2 YFSETQ. The CDR3 loop spans 16 amino acids. This chain connects TRBV5-1 to TRBJ2-3, with 7 nucleotides matching TRBD1. This TCR came from a man aged 55 to 69 in good health. The sample consisted of blood. The CDR3 nucleotides are TGCGCCAGCAGCTTGGAGGGGGCCAGTAGCACAGATACGCAGTATTTT. It yields the protein CASSLEGASSTDTQYF.